Below, 3 T cell receptor beta chains from the same sample are listed, as sequenced in a study of CD8 T cells in Susac syndrome. Reverse transcription of about 0.45 to 1 ug RNA was carried out with random hexamers. TCRdb reprocessed the immunoSEQ multiplex PCR reads with MiXCR, giving one entry per CDR3 protein. This sample yields 170,000 or so distinct CDR3 sequences, of which around 95% are seen a single time; around 0.15% belongs to the top ten. Sequenced: CD8+ T cells from PBMCs. The source of these receptors is a human donor with multiple sclerosis.

This clonotype was counted a single time. The rearrangement links TRBV7-3 to TRBJ1-6; D call uncertain. The CDR3 is 16 residues long. V was cut by 4 bases and J by 7 bases, with 17 bases left in between. The V gene's germline CDR1 is SGHTA and CDR2 FQGTGA. The CDR3, as DNA: TGTGCCAGCAGCTCAGGCGGGTCTCACCGGAATTCACCCCTCCACTTT. It yields the protein CASSSGGSHRNSPLHF.

The J gene is TRBJ2-1, the V gene TRBV30; 8 nucleotides line up with TRBD2. Germline CDR1 GTSNPN, CDR2 SVGIG (reference sequence). The CDR3 is made up of 15 amino acids. J gave up 2 bases and V 4 bases, and 7 bases lay outside the gene matches. The CDR3 reads CAWITAGVPYNEQFF. For the CDR3, the DNA is TGTGCCTGGATTACAGCGGGAGTTCCCTACAATGAGCAGTTCTTC.

The chain joins TRBV2 to TRBJ2-1; perhaps TRBD1 as D (6 bases). Trimming removed 6 bases from V and 4 bases from J, with 13 bases in between. In germline, CDR1 is SNHLY, CDR2 FYNNEI. This CDR3 has 14 amino acids. The CDR3 bases are TGTGCCAGCAGCGATCATACAGGGTACAATGAGCAGTTCTTC. This translates into CASSDHTGYNEQFF.